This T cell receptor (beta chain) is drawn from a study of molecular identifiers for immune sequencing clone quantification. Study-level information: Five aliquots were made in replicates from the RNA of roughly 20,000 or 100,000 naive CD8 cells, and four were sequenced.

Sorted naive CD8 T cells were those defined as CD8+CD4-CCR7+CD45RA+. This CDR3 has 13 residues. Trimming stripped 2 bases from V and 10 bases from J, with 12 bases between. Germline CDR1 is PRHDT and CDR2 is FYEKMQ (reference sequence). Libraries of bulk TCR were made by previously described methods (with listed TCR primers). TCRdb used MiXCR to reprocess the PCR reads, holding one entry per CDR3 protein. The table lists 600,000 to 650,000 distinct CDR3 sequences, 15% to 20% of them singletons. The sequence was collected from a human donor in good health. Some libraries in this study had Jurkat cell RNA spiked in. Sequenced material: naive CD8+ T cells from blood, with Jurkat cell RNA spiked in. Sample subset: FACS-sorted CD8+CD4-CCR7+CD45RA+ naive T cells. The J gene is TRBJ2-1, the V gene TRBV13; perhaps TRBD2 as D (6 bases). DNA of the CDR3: TGTGCCAGCAGCTTACACGGGGGAAGAGAGCAGTTCTTC. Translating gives CASSLHGGREQFF. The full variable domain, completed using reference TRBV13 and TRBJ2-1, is AAGVIQSPRHLIKEKRETATLKCYPIPRHDTVYWYQQGPGQDPQFLISFYEKMQSDKGSIPDRFSAQQFSDYHSELNMSSLELGDSALYFCASSLHGGREQFFGPGTRLTVL.